This T cell receptor beta chain comes out of a study of response to subunit inactivated influenza vaccine (dated by TCRdb to the late 2010s). Background for the entire study: The study used deep quantitative T cell receptor repertoire profiling to track responses to a trivalent subunit inactivated influenza vaccine.

From the cysteine through the phenylalanine, the CDR3 covers 15 amino acids. Of all the DNA, just the CDR3 is kept, 45 bases in frame from base 1. V gives up 4 bases and J gives up 0 bases, and the segment between their germline ends measures 10 bases. The receptor library was made with RT-PCR. The reads were generated on an Illumina HiSeq 2500. Using fastp trimming at Q25 and MiXCR clonotype assembly, TCRdb reanalyzed the public sequencing data and kept in-frame beta chains. Each entry merges the rows of one CDR3 protein and shows their most common DNA and genes. For this sample the table gives roughly 500,000 distinct CDR3 sequences, of which approximately 17% were detected only once. The ten most abundant clones make up approximately 3% of the sample. Turning to this clonotype: Its binding antigen is unknown. Base quality data are lacking; no much larger clone is found one base away.

Overall study results and their limits: The authors proposed that each seasonal influenza vaccination may bring in only a limited number of new T cells.

The sequence came from a man aged 50 to 69 who received an inactivated influenza vaccine. Donor details come from another sample of the same person, matched by shared clones. The sequencing here drew on CD4+ T cells sorted from PBMCs, taken about 24 months after vaccination. The receptor chain draws on TRBV12-3 or TRBV12-4 and TRBJ2-1, with no confident D gene call. The CDR3 in this case is CASSSTENSYNEQFF. Here is the DNA: TGTGCCAGCAGTTCCACAGAAAACTCCTACAATGAGCAGTTCTTC.